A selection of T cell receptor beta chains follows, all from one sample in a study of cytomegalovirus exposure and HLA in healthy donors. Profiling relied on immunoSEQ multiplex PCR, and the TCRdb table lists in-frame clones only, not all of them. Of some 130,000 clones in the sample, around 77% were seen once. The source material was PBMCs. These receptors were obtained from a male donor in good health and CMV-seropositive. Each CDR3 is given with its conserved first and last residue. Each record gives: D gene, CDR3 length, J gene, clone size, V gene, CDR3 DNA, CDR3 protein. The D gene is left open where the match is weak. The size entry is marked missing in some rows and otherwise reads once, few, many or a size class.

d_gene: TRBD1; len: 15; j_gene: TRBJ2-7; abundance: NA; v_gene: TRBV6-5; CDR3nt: TGTGCCAGCAGTTACTCGAGTGCAGGGGGACACGAGCAGTACTTC; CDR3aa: CASSYSSAGGHEQYF
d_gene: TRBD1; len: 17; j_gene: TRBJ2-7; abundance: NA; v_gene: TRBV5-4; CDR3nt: TGTGCCAGCAGCTTGGCCCCGGGACAGGGCGTAGGGTACGAGCAGTACTTC; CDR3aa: CASSLAPGQGVGYEQYF
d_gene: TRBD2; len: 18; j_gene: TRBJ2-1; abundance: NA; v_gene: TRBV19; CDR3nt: TGTGCCAGTCCTCCCTCTGGACTAGCGGGAAGTCTCTACAATGAGCAGTTCTTC; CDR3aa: CASPPSGLAGSLYNEQFF
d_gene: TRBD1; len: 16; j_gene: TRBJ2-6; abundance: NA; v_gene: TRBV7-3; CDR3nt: TGTGCCAGCAACGACAGGGGGCCGGGTGGGGCCAACGTCCTGACTTTC; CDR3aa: CASNDRGPGGANVLTF
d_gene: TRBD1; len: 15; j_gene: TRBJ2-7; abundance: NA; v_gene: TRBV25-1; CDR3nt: TGTGCCAGCAGTGAGGTCGGACAGGGGGCGAGCGAGCAGTACTTC; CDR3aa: CASSEVGQGASEQYF
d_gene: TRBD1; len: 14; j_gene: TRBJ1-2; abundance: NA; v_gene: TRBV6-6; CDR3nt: TGTGCCAGCAGTGCCGGACAGGGCGTCTATGGCTACACCTTC; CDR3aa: CASSAGQGVYGYTF
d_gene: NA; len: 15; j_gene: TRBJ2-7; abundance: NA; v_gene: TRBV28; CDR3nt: TGTGCCAGCAGTCCCCCCAGGGGGGAGATGAGGGAGCAGTACTTC; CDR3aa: CASSPPRGEMREQYF
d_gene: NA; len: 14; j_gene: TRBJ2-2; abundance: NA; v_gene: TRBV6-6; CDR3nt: TGTGCCAGCAGTAGGACTGGGAACACCGGGGAGCTGTTTTTT; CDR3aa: CASSRTGNTGELFF
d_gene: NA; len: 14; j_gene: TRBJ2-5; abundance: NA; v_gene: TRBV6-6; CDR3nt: TGTGCCAGCAGTTACCGTCACAGGGAAGAGACCCAGTACTTC; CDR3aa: CASSYRHREETQYF
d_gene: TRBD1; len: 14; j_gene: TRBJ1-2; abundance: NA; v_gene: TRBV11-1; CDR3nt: TGTGCCAGCAGCCCCCGGGACAGTGCAGCTGGCTACACCTTC; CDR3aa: CASSPRDSAAGYTF
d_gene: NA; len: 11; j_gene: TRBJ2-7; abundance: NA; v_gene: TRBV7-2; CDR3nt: TGTGCCAGCACGCAGGGGTGGGAGCAGTACTTC; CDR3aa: CASTQGWEQYF
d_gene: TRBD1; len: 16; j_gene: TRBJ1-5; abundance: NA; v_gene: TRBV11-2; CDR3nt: TGTGCCAGCAGCATAGACCGGGACAGGGATTATCAGCCCCAGCATTTT; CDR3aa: CASSIDRDRDYQPQHF
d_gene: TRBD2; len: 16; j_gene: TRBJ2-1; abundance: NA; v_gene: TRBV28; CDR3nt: TGTGCCAGCAGTTTCGAGCGGGAGGTAATAGGCAATGAGCAGTTCTTC; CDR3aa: CASSFEREVIGNEQFF
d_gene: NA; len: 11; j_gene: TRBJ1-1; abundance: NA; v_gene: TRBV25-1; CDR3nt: TGTGCCAGCAGATCGCGGACTGAAGCTTTCTTT; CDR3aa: CASRSRTEAFF
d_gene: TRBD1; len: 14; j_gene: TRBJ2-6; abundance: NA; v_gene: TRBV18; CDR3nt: TGTGCCAGCTCAGGACAGGCTGGGGCCAACGTCCTGACTTTC; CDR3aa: CASSGQAGANVLTF
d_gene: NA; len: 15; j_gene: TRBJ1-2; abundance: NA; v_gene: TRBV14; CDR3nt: TGTGCCAGCAGCCAAGATACACACCTCATTTATGGCTACACCTTC; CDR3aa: CASSQDTHLIYGYTF
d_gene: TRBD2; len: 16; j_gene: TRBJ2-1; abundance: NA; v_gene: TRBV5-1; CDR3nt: TGCGCCAGCAGCTTACGGACTAGCGGGAGGAACAATGAGCAGTTCTTC; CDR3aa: CASSLRTSGRNNEQFF
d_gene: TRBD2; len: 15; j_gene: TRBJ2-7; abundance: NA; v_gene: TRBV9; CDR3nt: TGTGCCAGCAGCGCCTCCGGGACTAGCAACTACGAGCAGTACTTC; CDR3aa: CASSASGTSNYEQYF
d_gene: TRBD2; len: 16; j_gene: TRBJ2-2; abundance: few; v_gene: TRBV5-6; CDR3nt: TGTGCCAGCAACCAGACGGGGGGGCAGGACACCGGGGAGCTGTTTTTT; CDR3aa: CASNQTGGQDTGELFF
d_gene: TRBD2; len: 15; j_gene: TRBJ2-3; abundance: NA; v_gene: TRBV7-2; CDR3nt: TGTGCCAGCAGCTTCTGGACTAGCGGGAGGGATACGCAGTATTTT; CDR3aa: CASSFWTSGRDTQYF
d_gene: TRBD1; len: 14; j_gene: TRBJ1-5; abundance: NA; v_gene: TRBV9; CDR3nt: TGTGCCAGCTCCTCGGGACAGGGAAATCAGCCCCAGCATTTT; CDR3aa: CASSSGQGNQPQHF
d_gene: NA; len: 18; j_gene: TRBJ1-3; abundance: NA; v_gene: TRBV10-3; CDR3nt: TGTGCCATCAGTGATCCGAGGGCAGAGGGTTCGCTGGGAAACACCATATATTTT; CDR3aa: CAISDPRAEGSLGNTIYF
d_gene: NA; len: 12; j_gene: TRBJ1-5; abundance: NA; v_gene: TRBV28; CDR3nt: TGTGCCAGCAGCCCCCTCGGTCAGCCCCAGCATTTT; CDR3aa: CASSPLGQPQHF
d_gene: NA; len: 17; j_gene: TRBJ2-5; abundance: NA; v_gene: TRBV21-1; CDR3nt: TGTGCCAGCAGCAAAGGGGGGGGGCGTTTGGAGATAGAGACCCAGTACTTC; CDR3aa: CASSKGGGRLEIETQYF